These T cell receptor beta chains were read from a single sample in a study of blood T cell repertoires in COVID-19. The repertoire was sequenced with immunoSEQ multiplex PCR; TCRdb's copy has only in-frame clones and lacks some. The sample records 70,000 to 90,000 clones, roughly 77% being singletons. Material: peripheral blood. The source is a human donor in a cohort sampled during active COVID-19. Both conserved end residues are part of each CDR3. D genes are given only for firm matches.

>TRBV7-9|14|.
CASSQTGSSYEQYF
>TRBV25-1|16|.
CASSEYIQGLNTEAFF
>TRBV19|16|.
CASNPRGQSGANVLTF
>TRBV5-8|14|.
CASSFVRQGQPQHF
>TRBV5-4|16|TRBD2
CASSLFLAGGGGELFF
>TRBV7-3|14|TRBD1
CASSSGTGVETQYF
>TRBV28|14|.
CATGGMATNEKLFF
>TRBV3-1/TRBV3-2|17|.
CASSQDLTDLSTGELFF
>TRBV7-8|15|TRBD1
CASSLDRGPPDTQYF
>TRBV6-5|14|TRBD2
CASTVSGIGYEQYF
>TRBV3-1/TRBV3-2|13|.
CASSLQGGTEAFF
>TRBV15|12|TRBD1
CATSIDRVPIYF
>TRBV19|16|.
CASSIGSGDNTGELFF
>TRBV6-2/TRBV6-3|16|.
CASSGGQTSSTDTQYF
>TRBV19|18|TRBD2
CASSVTSGRPPKKDEQFF
>TRBV3-1/TRBV3-2|13|.
CASTGGLADTQYF
>TRBV27|14|.
CASSRALSNSPLHF
>TRBV5-4|13|.
CASSPLDTGELFF
>TRBV7-2|17|.
CASSLMGASGNTGELFF
>TRBV9|15|.
CASSVGTASSNEQFF
>TRBV12-3/TRBV12-4|12|.
CASSRGSQPQHF
>TRBV5-4|19|TRBD2
CASSRGTSGSGGATGELFF
>TRBV18|15|TRBD1
CASSAGTGGYNEQFF
>TRBV14|14|TRBD1
CASSQQGVNYEQYF
>TRBV11-2|16|.
CASSLDRAAGSYEQYF
>TRBV25-1|14|.
CASSPFGGSYEQYF
>TRBV20-1|13|.
CSASRDTNQPQHF
>TRBV2|14|TRBD1
CATQTGTGSEKLFF
>TRBV19|18|.
CASSIDQGREGSGNTIYF
>TRBV11-3|15|.
CASSLGGQYTGELFF
>TRBV24-1|16|TRBD1
CATSDFGTGGRETQYF
>TRBV18|15|TRBD2
CASSPTSGRDNEQFF
>TRBV7-2|16|TRBD2
CASSPSTSGRGNEQFF
>TRBV24-1|15|.
CATSHPPLQADTQYF
>TRBV21-1|14|.
CASSPDVPSYEQYF
>TRBV28|13|TRBD2
CASNSGSTDTQYF
>TRBV19|14|.
CASSRETAAYGYTF
>TRBV2|15|.
CASSGQGSGGDTQYF
>TRBV4-1|17|TRBD1
CASSQDTGVSYNQPQHF
>TRBV13|13|.
CASSPTGYNEQFF
>TRBV10-3|16|TRBD1
CAISGTGGGNNSPLHF
>TRBV18|15|TRBD2
CASSSRTSGRDTQYF
>TRBV24-1|15|TRBD2
CATSDSASGMDEQFF
>TRBV6-5|12|.
CASREANTEAFF
>TRBV7-2|15|TRBD1
CASLRPGQGLDEQYF
>TRBV7-9|14|.
CASSLAEKPYEQYF